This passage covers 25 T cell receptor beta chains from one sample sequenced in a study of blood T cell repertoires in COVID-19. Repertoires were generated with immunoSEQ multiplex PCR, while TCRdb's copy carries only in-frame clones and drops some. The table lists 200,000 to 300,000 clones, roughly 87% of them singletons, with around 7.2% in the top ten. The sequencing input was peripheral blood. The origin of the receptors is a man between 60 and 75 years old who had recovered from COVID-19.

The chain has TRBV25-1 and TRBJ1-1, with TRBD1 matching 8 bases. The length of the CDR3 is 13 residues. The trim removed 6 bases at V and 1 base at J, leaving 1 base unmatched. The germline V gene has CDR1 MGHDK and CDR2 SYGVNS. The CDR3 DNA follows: TGTGCCAGCAGAGGGACAGGGAACACTGAAGCTTTCTTT. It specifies CASRGTGNTEAFF.

The CDR3 loop reads CASSLALERYGYTF. CDR3 coding DNA: TGCGCCAGCAGCTTGGCCCTCGAGCGCTATGGCTACACCTTC. J is TRBJ1-2 and V is TRBV5-1; no firm D call. The CDR3 totals 14 residues. Looked up from germline, CDR1 is SGHRS and CDR2 is YFSETQ. V was pared by 0 bases and J by 4 bases, with 10 bases between. Based on the CDR3 plus reference TRBV5-1 and TRBJ1-2, the full variable domain is KAGVTQTPRYLIKTRGQQVTLSCSPISGHRSVSWYQQTPGQGLQFLFEYFSETQRNKGNFPGRFSGRQFSNSRSEMNVSTLELGDSALYLCASSLALERYGYTFGSGTRLTVV.

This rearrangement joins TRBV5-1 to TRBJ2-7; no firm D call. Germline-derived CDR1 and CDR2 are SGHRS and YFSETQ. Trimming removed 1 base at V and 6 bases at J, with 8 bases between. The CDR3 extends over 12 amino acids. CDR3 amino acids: CASSLPLSEQYF. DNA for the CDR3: TGCGCCAGCAGCTTGCCACTTTCCGAGCAGTACTTC.

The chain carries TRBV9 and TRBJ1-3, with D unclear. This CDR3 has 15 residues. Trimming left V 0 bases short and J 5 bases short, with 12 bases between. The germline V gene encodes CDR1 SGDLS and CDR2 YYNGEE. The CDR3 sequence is CASSVEEGLRNTIYF. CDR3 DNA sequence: TGTGCCAGCAGCGTAGAGGAAGGACTCCGAAACACCATATATTTT.

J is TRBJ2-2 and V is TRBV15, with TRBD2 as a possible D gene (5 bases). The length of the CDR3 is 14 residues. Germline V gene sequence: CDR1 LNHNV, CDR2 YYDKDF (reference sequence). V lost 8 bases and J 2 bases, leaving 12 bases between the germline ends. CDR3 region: CATSPGSNTGELFF. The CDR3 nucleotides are TGTGCCACCTCGCCGGGATCCAACACCGGGGAGCTGTTTTTT.

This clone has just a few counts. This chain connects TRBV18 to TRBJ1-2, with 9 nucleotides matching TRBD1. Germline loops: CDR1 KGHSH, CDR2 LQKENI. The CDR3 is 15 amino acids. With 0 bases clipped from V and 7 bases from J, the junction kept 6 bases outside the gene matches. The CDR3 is CASSPPGQGGRGYTF. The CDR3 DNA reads TGTGCCAGCTCACCACCGGGACAGGGAGGTCGTGGCTACACCTTC.

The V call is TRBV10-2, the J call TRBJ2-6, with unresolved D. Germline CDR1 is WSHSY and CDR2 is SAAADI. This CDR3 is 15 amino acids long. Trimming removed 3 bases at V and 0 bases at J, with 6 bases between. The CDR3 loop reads CASSDRNSGANVLTF. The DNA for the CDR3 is TGCGCCAGCAGTGACAGAAACTCTGGGGCCAACGTCCTGACTTTC.

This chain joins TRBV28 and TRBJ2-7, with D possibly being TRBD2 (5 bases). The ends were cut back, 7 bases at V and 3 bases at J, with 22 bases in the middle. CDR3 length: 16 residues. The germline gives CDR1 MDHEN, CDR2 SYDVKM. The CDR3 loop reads CASTPGGSTKFYEQYV. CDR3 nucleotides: TGTGCCAGCACCCCAGGAGGCAGTACGAAATTCTACGAGCAGTACGTC.

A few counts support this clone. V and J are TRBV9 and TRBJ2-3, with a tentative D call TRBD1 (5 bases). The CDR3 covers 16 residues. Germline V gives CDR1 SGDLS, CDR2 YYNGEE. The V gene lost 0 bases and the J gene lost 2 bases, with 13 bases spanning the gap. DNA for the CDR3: TGTGCCAGCAGCGTAGGGGGCCTTGTCTACACAGATACGCAGTATTTT. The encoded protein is CASSVGGLVYTDTQYF. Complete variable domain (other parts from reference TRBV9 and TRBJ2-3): DSGVTQTPKHLITATGQRVTLRCSPRSGDLSVYWYQQSLDQGLQFLIQYYNGEERAKGNILERFSAQQFPDLHSELNLSSLELGDSALYFCASSVGGLVYTDTQYFGPGTRLTVL.

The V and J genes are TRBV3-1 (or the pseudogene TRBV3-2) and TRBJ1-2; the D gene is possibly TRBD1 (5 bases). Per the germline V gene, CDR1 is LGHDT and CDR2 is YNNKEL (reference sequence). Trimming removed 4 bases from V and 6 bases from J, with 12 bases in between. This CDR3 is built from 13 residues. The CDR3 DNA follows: TGTGCCAGCAGCCCCCAGGGTCTAGATGGCTACACCTTC. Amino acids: CASSPQGLDGYTF.

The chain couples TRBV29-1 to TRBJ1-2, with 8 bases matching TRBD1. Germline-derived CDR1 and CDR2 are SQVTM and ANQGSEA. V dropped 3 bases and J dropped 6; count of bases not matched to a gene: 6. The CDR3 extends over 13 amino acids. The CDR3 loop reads CSVDMDRVNGYTF. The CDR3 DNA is TGCAGCGTTGACATGGACAGGGTAAATGGCTACACCTTC.

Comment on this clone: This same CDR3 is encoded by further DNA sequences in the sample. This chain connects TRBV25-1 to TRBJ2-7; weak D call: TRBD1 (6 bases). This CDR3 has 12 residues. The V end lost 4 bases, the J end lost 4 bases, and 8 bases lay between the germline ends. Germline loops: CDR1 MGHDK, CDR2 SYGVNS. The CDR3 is CASSVQGYEQYF. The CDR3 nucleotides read TGTGCCAGCAGTGTGCAGGGGTACGAGCAGTACTTC.

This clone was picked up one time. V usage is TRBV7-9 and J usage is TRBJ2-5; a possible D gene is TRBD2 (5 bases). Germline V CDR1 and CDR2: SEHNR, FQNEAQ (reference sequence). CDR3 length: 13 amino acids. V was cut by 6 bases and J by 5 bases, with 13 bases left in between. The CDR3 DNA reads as TGTGCCAGCAGGGACTCCCCCAGGGAGACCCAGTACTTC. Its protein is CASRDSPRETQYF. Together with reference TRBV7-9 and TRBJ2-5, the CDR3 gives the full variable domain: DTGVSQNPRHKITKRGQNVTFRCDPISEHNRLYWYRQTLGQGPEFLTYFQNEAQLEKSRLLSDRFSAERPKGSFSTLEIQRTEQGDSAMYLCASRDSPRETQYFGPGTRLLVL.

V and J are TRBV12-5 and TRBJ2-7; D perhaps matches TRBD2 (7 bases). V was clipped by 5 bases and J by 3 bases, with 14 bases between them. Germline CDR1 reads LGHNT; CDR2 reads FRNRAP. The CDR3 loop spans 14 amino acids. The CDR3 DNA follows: TGTGCTAGTGGTCCGAGGGGGGGCGACTACGAGCAGTACTTC. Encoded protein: CASGPRGGDYEQYF.

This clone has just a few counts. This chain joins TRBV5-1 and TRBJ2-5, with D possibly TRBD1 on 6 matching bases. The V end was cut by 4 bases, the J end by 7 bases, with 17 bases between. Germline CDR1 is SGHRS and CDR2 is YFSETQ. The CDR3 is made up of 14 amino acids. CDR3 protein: CASSPETGFRTQYF. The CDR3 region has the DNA TGCGCCAGCAGCCCAGAAACAGGGTTTAGGACCCAGTACTTC.

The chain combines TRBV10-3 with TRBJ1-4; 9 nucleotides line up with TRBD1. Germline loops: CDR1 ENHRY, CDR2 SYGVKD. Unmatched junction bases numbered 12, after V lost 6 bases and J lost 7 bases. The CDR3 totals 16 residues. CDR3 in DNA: TGTGCCATCAGCCCCGACCGGGGACAGGGTCGTGAAAAACTGTTTTTT. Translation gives CAISPDRGQGREKLFF.

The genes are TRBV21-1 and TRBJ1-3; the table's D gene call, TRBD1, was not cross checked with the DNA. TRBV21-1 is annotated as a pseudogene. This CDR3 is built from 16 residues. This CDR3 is CASSRGPGISGNTIYF. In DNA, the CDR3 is TGTGCCAGCAGCAGGGGGCCTGGAATTTCTGGAAACACCATATATTTT.

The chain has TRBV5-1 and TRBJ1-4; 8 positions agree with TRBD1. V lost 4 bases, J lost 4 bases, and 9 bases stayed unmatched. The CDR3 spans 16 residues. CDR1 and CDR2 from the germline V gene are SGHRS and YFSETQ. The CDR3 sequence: CASSGGQGAFNEKLFF. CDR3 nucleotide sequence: TGCGCCAGCAGCGGCGGGCAGGGGGCCTTTAATGAAAAACTGTTTTTT.

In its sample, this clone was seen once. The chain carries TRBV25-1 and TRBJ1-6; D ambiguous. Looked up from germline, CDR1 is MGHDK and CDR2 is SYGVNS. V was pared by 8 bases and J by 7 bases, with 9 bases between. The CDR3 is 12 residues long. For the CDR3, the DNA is TGTGCCAGCCGCGCCCCCAATTCACCCCTCCACTTT. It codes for CASRAPNSPLHF.

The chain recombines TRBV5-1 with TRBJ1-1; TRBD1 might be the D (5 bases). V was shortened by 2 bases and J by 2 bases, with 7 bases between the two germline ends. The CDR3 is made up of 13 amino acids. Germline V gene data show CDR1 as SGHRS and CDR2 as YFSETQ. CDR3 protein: CASSLGVNTEAFF. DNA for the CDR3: TGCGCCAGCAGCTTAGGGGTTAACACTGAAGCTTTCTTT.

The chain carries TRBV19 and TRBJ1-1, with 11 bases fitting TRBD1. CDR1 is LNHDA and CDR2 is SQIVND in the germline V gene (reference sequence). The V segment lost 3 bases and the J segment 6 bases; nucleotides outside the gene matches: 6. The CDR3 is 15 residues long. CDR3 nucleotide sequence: TGTGCCAGTAGTATCTTCGGACAGGGGGCCGCTGAAGCTTTCTTT. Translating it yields CASSIFGQGAAEAFF.

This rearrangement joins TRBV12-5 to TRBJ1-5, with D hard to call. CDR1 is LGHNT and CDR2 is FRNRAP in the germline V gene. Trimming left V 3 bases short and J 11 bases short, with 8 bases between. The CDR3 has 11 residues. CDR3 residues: CASGFADSQHF. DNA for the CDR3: TGTGCTAGTGGTTTCGCGGACTCCCAGCATTTT. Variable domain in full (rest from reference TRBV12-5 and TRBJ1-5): DARVTQTPRHKVTEMGQEVTMRCQPILGHNTVFWYRQTMMQGLELLAYFRNRAPLDDSGMPKDRFSAEMPDATLATLKIQPSEPRDSAVYFCASGFADSQHFGDGTRLSIL.

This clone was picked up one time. The DNA of the CDR3 is TGTGCCAGCTCAACGGGGCTTGGCGGGGGGTACAATGAGCAGTTCTTC. Protein: CASSTGLGGGYNEQFF. The chain combines TRBV18 with TRBJ2-1; 8 nucleotides match TRBD2. V lost 5 bases and J lost 4; bases outside the gene matches: 10. Per germline, CDR1 KGHSH and CDR2 LQKENI. The CDR3 contains 16 residues.

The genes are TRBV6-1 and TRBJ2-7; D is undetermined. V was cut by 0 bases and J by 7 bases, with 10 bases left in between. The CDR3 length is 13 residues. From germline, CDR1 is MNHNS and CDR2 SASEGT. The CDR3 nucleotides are TGTGCCAGCAGTGAAGCGCAAGAGGTGGAGCAGTACTTC. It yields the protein CASSEAQEVEQYF.

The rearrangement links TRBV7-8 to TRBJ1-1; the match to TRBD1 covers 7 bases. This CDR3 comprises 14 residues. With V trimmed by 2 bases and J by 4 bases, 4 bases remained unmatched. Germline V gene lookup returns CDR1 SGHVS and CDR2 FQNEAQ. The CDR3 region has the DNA TGTGCCAGCAGCTTATCCCAGGGGGGCACTGAAGCTTTCTTT. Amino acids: CASSLSQGGTEAFF.